The 27 T cell receptor beta chains listed next were all sequenced from one sample in a study of blood T cell repertoires in COVID-19. Sequencing used immunoSEQ multiplex PCR; TCRdb keeps in-frame clones, though not all of them. Of over 100,000 clones in the sample, around 89% are singletons; the top ten hold roughly 4%. Sample: peripheral blood. Every receptor here comes from a man in his sixties with COVID-19, enrolled during active disease.

The V call is TRBV9, the J call TRBJ1-4; 9 bases align to TRBD1. This CDR3 has 16 amino acids. The V gene end was trimmed by 3 bases and the J gene end by 3 bases; junction bases not matched to a gene: 6. CDR1 and CDR2 (germline): SGDLS, YYNGEE. CDR3 loop: CASSAHGQGSNEKLFF. DNA of the CDR3: TGTGCCAGCAGCGCCCACGGACAGGGGTCTAATGAAAAACTGTTTTTT. The full variable domain, with the rest looked up from reference TRBV9 and TRBJ1-4, is DSGVTQTPKHLITATGQRVTLRCSPRSGDLSVYWYQQSLDQGLQFLIQYYNGEERAKGNILERFSAQQFPDLHSELNLSSLELGDSALYFCASSAHGQGSNEKLFFGSGTQLSVL.

This clone was seen once. The V and J genes are TRBV7-2 and TRBJ1-2, with 9 bases fitting TRBD1. The junction had 6 bases not matched to a gene; V was cut back by 5 bases and J by 2 bases. The CDR3 has 15 residues. Germline V gene data show CDR1 as SGHTA and CDR2 as FQGNSA. The CDR3 region is CASSRPGQGNYGYTF. CDR3 nucleotide sequence: TGTGCCAGCAGCCGTCCGGGACAGGGAAACTATGGCTACACCTTC.

V usage is TRBV18 and J usage is TRBJ1-2; 7 bases fit TRBD1. The CDR3 sequence is 13 residues long. Unmatched junction bases numbered 4, after V lost 5 bases and J lost 4 bases. Germline V CDR1 and CDR2: KGHSH, LQKENI. CDR3 region: CASSGTASYGYTF. The CDR3 nucleotides read TGTGCCAGCTCAGGGACAGCTTCCTATGGCTACACCTTC.

In its sample, this clone was seen once. At one end, the junction sequence differs from germline, possibly due to a read error. The V gene is TRBV7-7, the J gene TRBJ1-1; no definite D call. Germline V gives CDR1 SSHAT, CDR2 FNYEAQ (reference sequence). This CDR3 comprises 13 residues. The CDR3 nucleotides are TGTGCTAGCAGCCTACGGGGGAACACTGAAGCTTTCTTT. It translates to CASSLRGNTEAFF.

The gene calls are TRBV18 and TRBJ2-5; D is possibly TRBD1 (7 bases). The CDR3 has 14 residues. Germline loops: CDR1 KGHSH, CDR2 LQKENI. Trimming removed 6 bases at V and 5 bases at J, with 16 bases between. DNA for the CDR3: TGTGCCAGCTCTCAGAGGACAGGAGGGGAGACCCAGTACTTC. Translating gives CASSQRTGGETQYF. Supplemented by reference TRBV18 and TRBJ2-5, the full variable domain reads NAGVMQNPRHLVRRRGQEARLRCSPMKGHSHVYWYRQLPEEGLKFMVYLQKENIIDESGMPKERFSAEFPKEGPSILRIQQVVRGDSAAYFCASSQRTGGETQYFGPGTRLLVL.

The CDR3 loop is CASSFGQGLNEKLFF. DNA for the CDR3: TGCGCCAGCAGCTTTGGACAGGGATTGAATGAAAAACTGTTTTTT. The chain couples TRBV5-1 to TRBJ1-4; 8 nucleotides line up with TRBD1. V lost 2 bases to trimming and J lost 5 bases; unmatched junction nucleotides: 5. The CDR3 is 15 residues long. Looked up from germline, CDR1 is SGHRS and CDR2 is YFSETQ.

The CDR3 region has the DNA TGCGCCAGCAGCCAAACTTGGGATACGCAGTATTTT. Protein: CASSQTWDTQYF. V is TRBV4-3 and J is TRBJ2-3; D call uncertain. Germline V gene lookup returns CDR1 LGHNA and CDR2 YSLEER. Trimming removed 2 bases from V and 6 bases from J, with 6 bases in between. The CDR3 is 12 residues long.

The chain joins TRBV5-5 to TRBJ1-6, with 8 bases identical to TRBD1. The trim removed 4 bases at V and 10 bases at J, leaving 7 bases unmatched. The CDR3 spans 14 residues. Germline V gene sequence: CDR1 SGHKS, CDR2 YYEKEE (reference sequence). The CDR3 coding sequence is TGTGCCAGCAGCCCCGGACAGGGTGGCTCACCCCTCCACTTT. It specifies CASSPGQGGSPLHF. Full variable domain (missing parts from reference TRBV5-5 and TRBJ1-6): DAGVTQSPTHLIKTRGQQVTLRCSPISGHKSVSWYQQVLGQGPQFIFQYYEKEERGRGNFPDRFSARQFPNYSSELNVNALLLGDSALYLCASSPGQGGSPLHFGNGTRLTVT.

The rearrangement links TRBV6-6 to TRBJ2-7; 7 bases align to TRBD1. V gave up 5 bases and J gave up 4 bases; unmatched junction bases: 11. Per germline, CDR1 MNHNY and CDR2 SVGAGI (reference sequence). The CDR3 consists of 15 residues. Here the CDR3 DNA reads TGTGCCAGCAGTCCCGACAGGGCGTCTCCATACGAGCAGTACTTC. Amino acid sequence: CASSPDRASPYEQYF.

This chain uses TRBV18 with TRBJ2-5, with TRBD2 matching over 8 bases. Germline V gene data show CDR1 as KGHSH and CDR2 as LQKENI. The CDR3 runs 13 residues. V lost 4 bases to trimming and J lost 3 bases; unmatched junction nucleotides: 1. The CDR3 nucleotides read TGTGCCAGCTCACGGGGACTAGAAGAGACCCAGTACTTC. Residues: CASSRGLEETQYF.

The chain couples TRBV9 to TRBJ1-2; the match to TRBD1 covers 7 bases. The junction had 7 bases not matched to a gene; V was cut back by 0 bases and J by 8 bases. The CDR3 is made up of 14 amino acids. The germline gives CDR1 SGDLS, CDR2 YYNGEE. CDR3 DNA sequence: TGTGCCAGCAGCGTAGCTCCGAGGGGGCAAGGCTACACCTTC. As protein: CASSVAPRGQGYTF.

This chain's CDR3 is CASRATGTGNQPQHF. CDR3 bases: TGTGCCAGTAGGGCAACAGGGACAGGTAATCAGCCCCAGCATTTT. This chain uses TRBV19 with TRBJ1-5, with 8 nucleotides matching TRBD1. Germline lookup yields CDR1 LNHDA and CDR2 SQIVND (reference sequence). The CDR3 sequence is 15 residues long. V lost 6 bases, J lost 4 bases, and 8 bases stayed unmatched.

The chain employs TRBV27 and TRBJ1-6; 8 nucleotides align to TRBD1. Per germline, CDR1 MNHEY and CDR2 SMNVEV (reference sequence). The ends lost 8 bases at V and 9 bases at J; junction bases unmatched: 15. This CDR3 contains 16 residues. The CDR3 reads CASVAAGGEDRSPLHF. The CDR3 DNA follows: TGTGCCAGCGTAGCGGCAGGGGGCGAGGATCGTTCACCCCTCCACTTT.

V is TRBV7-8 and J is TRBJ1-6, with D possibly matching TRBD1 (5 bases). CDR3 length: 17 amino acids. The ends were cut back, 4 bases at V and 0 bases at J, with 13 bases in the middle. Per germline, CDR1 SGHVS and CDR2 FQNEAQ. The CDR3 coding sequence is TGTGCCAGCAGCTCGATACGGGGGGGCTCCTATAATTCACCCCTCCACTTT. Protein: CASSSIRGGSYNSPLHF.

This chain joins TRBV7-3 and TRBJ2-3, with TRBD2 matching 9 bases. CDR3 length equals 15 residues. The V gene's germline CDR1 is SGHTA and CDR2 FQGTGA. Losses at the gene ends were 1 base for V and 6 bases for J; bases not matched to a gene: 5. CDR3 nucleotides: TGTGCCAGCAGCTTAATTGGCGGGGGGGCGGATACGCAGTATTTT. Translation gives CASSLIGGGADTQYF.

The rearrangement joins TRBV9 to TRBJ2-7; 8 bases line up with TRBD1. Germline V CDR1 and CDR2: SGDLS, YYNGEE. The CDR3 spans 14 residues. The trim removed 3 bases at V and 8 bases at J, leaving 10 bases unmatched. This CDR3 is CASSAPGQVAKQYF. The CDR3, as DNA: TGTGCCAGCAGCGCTCCGGGACAGGTGGCCAAGCAGTACTTC.

The chain combines TRBV10-3 with TRBJ2-5; D is uncertain. Germline V gene lookup returns CDR1 ENHRY and CDR2 SYGVKD. The ends were cut back, 3 bases at V and 4 bases at J, with 3 bases in the middle. The CDR3 spans 11 residues. This CDR3 is CAISDLETQYF. The CDR3 coding sequence is TGTGCCATCAGTGATCTAGAGACCCAGTACTTC.

Here the CDR3 reads CASSPIAGRVKETQYF. CDR3 bases: TGTGCCAGCAGCCCCATAGCGGGGCGGGTAAAAGAGACCCAGTACTTC. The chain recombines TRBV7-3 with TRBJ2-5; 8 bases fit TRBD2. J was trimmed by 3 bases and V by 5 bases; bases with no gene match: 11. The CDR3 runs to 16 residues. The V gene's germline CDR1 is SGHTA and CDR2 FQGTGA.

The chain combines TRBV7-2 with TRBJ1-5; no clear D gene. Trimming stripped 5 bases from V and 4 bases from J, with 6 bases between. The CDR3 loop spans 12 amino acids. CDR1 is SGHTA and CDR2 is FQGNSA in the germline V gene. CDR3 coding DNA: TGTGCCAGCAGCCCCAGTAATCAGCCCCAGCATTTT. It codes for CASSPSNQPQHF.

The chain is built from TRBV3-1 (or the pseudogene TRBV3-2) and TRBJ1-6; TRBD1 matches 10 bases. Germline V CDR1 and CDR2: LGHDT, YNNKEL (reference sequence). The CDR3 extends over 14 amino acids. Trimming cost V 6 bases and J 10 bases; bases outside gene matches: 6. CDR3 protein: CASSRTGGESPLHF. Here the CDR3 DNA reads TGTGCCAGCAGTCGGACAGGGGGGGAGTCACCCCTCCACTTT.

The chain recombines TRBV6-1 with TRBJ2-7, with 7 bases aligning to TRBD1. The CDR3 totals 14 residues. Per germline, CDR1 MNHNS and CDR2 SASEGT. V was pared by 1 base and J by 5 bases, with 5 bases of the junction left unmatched. As DNA, the CDR3 is TGTGCCAGCAGTGAAGGACAGGGTCTCAACGAGCAGTACTTC. This translates into CASSEGQGLNEQYF.

The chain combines TRBV20-1 with TRBJ1-2; D is unclear. Germline V gives CDR1 DFQATT, CDR2 SNEGSKA (reference sequence). Trimming took 3 bases from V and 5 from J, leaving 13 bases between them. The CDR3 length is 13 residues. In nucleotides, the CDR3 is TGCAGTGCTAGTTCAGCGGTACTATATGGCTACACCTTC. It yields the protein CSASSAVLYGYTF.

This chain joins TRBV5-6 and TRBJ2-7, with 9 nucleotides matching TRBD2. The CDR3 is made up of 16 amino acids. J was trimmed by 3 bases and V by 5 bases; bases with no gene match: 12. Germline-derived CDR1 and CDR2 are SGHDT and YYEEEE. This chain's CDR3 is CASSPAGGRSIYEQYF. For the CDR3, the DNA is TGTGCCAGCAGTCCTGCGGGGGGGCGGTCTATCTACGAGCAGTACTTC.

The V gene is TRBV20-1, the J gene TRBJ1-4; D unclear. There are 14 residues in the CDR3. Germline V gene sequence: CDR1 DFQATT, CDR2 SNEGSKA (reference sequence). Trimming stripped 3 bases from V and 5 bases from J, with 13 bases between. As DNA, the CDR3 is TGCAGTGCTAGTCCCACAGCTATGAATGAAAAACTGTTTTTT. Translation gives CSASPTAMNEKLFF.

Ten or more counts support this clone. The rearrangement uses TRBV7-2 and TRBJ1-1; weak D call: TRBD1 (5 bases). In germline, CDR1 is SGHTA, CDR2 FQGNSA. V gave up 5 bases and J gave up 4 bases, with 14 bases separating them. The CDR3 has 14 amino acids. CDR3 residues: CASSPGGGSTEAFF. CDR3 nucleotides: TGTGCCAGCAGCCCCGGCGGGGGGAGCACTGAAGCTTTCTTT.

The V call is TRBV7-9, the J call TRBJ1-1; D unclear. The CDR3 length is 14 residues. The V gene lost 0 bases and the J gene lost 1 base, with 6 bases spanning the gap. From germline, CDR1 is SEHNR and CDR2 FQNEAQ (reference sequence). Here the CDR3 DNA reads TGTGCCAGCAGCTTAGCGAGCCAGAACACTGAAGCTTTCTTT. Protein product: CASSLASQNTEAFF.

V usage is TRBV29-1 and J usage is TRBJ1-1, with TRBD1 as a possible D gene (5 bases). Germline lookup yields CDR1 SQVTM and CDR2 ANQGSEA. The CDR3 has 14 residues. Trimming shortened V by 0 bases and J by 3 bases, and 11 bases separated the two germline ends. The CDR3 here is CSVEDPRVDTEAFF. The CDR3 DNA reads TGCAGCGTTGAAGATCCCAGGGTGGACACTGAAGCTTTCTTT.